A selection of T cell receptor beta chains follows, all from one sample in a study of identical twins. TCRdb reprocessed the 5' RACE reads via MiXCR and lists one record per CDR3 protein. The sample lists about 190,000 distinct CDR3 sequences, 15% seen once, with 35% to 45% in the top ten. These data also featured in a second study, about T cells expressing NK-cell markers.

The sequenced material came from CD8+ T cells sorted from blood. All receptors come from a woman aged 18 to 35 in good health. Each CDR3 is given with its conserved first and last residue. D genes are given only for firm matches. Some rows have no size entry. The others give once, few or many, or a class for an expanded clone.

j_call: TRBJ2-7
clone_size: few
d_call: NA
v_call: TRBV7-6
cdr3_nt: TGTGCCAGCAGCCTCGGGATAGGCAAAACCTACGAGCAGTACTTC
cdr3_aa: CASSLGIGKTYEQYF

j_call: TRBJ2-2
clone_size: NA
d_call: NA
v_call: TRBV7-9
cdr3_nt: TGTGCCAGCAGCTTAGCCCAGGGGATCAACGGGGAGCTGTTTTTT
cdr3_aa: CASSLAQGINGELFF

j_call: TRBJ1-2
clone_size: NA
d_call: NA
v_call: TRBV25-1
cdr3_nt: TGTGCCAGCATTCAGGGTCCCTCCGGTGGCTACACCTTC
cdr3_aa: CASIQGPSGGYTF

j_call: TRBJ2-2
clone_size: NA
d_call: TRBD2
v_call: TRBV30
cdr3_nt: TGTGCCTGGAGGGGTGCGGGAGTAAATACCGGGGAGCTGTTTTTT
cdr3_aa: CAWRGAGVNTGELFF

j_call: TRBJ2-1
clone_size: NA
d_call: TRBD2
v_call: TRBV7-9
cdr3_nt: TGTGCCTTTAAGCGGGAGGCGAACTACAATGAGCAGTTCTTC
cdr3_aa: CAFKREANYNEQFF

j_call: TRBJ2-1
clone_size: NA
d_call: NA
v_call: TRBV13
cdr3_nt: TGTGCCAGCACTCCTTGGGGGTCAGGGGACGCGCAGTTCTTC
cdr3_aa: CASTPWGSGDAQFF

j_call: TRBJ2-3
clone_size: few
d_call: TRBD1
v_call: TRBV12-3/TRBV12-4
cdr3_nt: TGTGCCAGCAGTTTAGGCGAGGGCGGCAGGGGGTCAGATACGCAGTATTTT
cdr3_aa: CASSLGEGGRGSDTQYF

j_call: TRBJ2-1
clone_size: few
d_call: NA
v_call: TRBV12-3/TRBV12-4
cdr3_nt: TGTGCCAGCAGTTTGGTATATGAGCAGTTCTTC
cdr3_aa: CASSLVYEQFF

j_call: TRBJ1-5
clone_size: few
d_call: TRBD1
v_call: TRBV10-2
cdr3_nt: TGCGCCAGCAGTCACAGGGGAGGGGAGCCCCAGCATTTT
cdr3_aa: CASSHRGGEPQHF

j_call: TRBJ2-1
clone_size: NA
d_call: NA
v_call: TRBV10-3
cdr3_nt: TGTGCCATCAGTGAGTCAAACAGAAAGTTCTACAATGAGCAGTTCTTC
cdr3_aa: CAISESNRKFYNEQFF

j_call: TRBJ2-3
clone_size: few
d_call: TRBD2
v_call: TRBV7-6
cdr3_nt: TGTGCCAGCAGCTTAAGCGGGAGGAACACAGATACGCAGTATTTT
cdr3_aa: CASSLSGRNTDTQYF

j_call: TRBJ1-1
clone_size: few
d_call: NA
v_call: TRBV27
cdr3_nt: TGTGCCAGCAGTACGGGACTGCAGAACACTGAAGCTTTCTTT
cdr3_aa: CASSTGLQNTEAFF

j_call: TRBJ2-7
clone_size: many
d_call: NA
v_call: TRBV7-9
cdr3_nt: TGTGCCAGCAGCCGGGAGAACTACGAGCAGTACTTC
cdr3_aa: CASSRENYEQYF

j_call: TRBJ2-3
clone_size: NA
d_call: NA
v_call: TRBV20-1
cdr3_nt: TGCAGTGCACACCATCTTCAGGATCCAGCAGATACGCAGTATTTT
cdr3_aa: CSAHHLQDPADTQYF

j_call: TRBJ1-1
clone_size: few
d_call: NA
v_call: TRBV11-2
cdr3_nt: TGTGCCAGCCGTCTCTGGATGATGAACACTGAAGCTTTCTTT
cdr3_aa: CASRLWMMNTEAFF

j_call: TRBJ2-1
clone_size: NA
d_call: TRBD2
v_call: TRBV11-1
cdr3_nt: TGTGCCAGCAGCCAGCCCACTAGCGGAGGTTCCTCCTACAATGAGCAGTTCTTC
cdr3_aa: CASSQPTSGGSSYNEQFF

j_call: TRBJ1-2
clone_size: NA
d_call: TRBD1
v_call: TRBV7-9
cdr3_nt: TGTGCCAGCAGGATAGGACAGGGGCTTGGCTACACCTTC
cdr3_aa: CASRIGQGLGYTF

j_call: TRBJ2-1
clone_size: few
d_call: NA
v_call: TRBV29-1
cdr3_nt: TGCAGCGTTGTTAGCCTATCCTACAATGAGCAGTTCTTC
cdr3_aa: CSVVSLSYNEQFF

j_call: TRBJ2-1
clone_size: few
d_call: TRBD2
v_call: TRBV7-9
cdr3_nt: TGTGCCAGCAGCCCACCCCCGGGGACTAGCGGGTACAATGAGCAGTTCTTC
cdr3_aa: CASSPPPGTSGYNEQFF

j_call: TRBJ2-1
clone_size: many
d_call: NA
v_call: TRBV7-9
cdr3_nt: TGTGCCAGCAGCTCATGGACAGACCTCAATGAGCAGTTCTTC
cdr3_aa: CASSSWTDLNEQFF

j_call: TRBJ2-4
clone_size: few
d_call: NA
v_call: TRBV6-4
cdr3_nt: TGTGCCAGCAGGGTTAGCCCGATGGCCAAAAACATTCAGTACTTC
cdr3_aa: CASRVSPMAKNIQYF

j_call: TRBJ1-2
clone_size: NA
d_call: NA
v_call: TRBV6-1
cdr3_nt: TGTGCCAGCAGTGAGCCGCGACAGGACTATGGCTACACCTTC
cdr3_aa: CASSEPRQDYGYTF

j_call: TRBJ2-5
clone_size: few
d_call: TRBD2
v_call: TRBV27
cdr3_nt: TGTGCCAGCAACCCTGGGACTAGCGGGAGTACCCAGTACTTC
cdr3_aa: CASNPGTSGSTQYF

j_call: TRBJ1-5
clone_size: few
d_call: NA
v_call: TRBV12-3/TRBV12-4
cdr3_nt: TGTGCCAGCAGCGGGAAAGGCAATCAGCCCCAGCATTTT
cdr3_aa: CASSGKGNQPQHF

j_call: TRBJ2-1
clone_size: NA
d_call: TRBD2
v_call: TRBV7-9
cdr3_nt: TGTGCCAGCACCAGACTAGCGGACAATGAGCAGTTCTTC
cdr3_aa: CASTRLADNEQFF

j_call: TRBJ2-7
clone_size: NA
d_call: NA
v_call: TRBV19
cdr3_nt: TGTGCCAGTAGGTCGAGCCTCAATACCTACGAGCAGTACTTC
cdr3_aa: CASRSSLNTYEQYF

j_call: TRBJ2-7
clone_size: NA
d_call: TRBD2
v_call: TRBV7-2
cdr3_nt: TGTGCCAGCAGCCCGGGACTAGCTAATGACGAGCAGTACTTC
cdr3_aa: CASSPGLANDEQYF

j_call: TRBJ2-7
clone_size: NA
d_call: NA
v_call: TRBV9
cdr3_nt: TGTGCCAGCAGCGTAGCGTTGGGGATAGTCTACGAGCAGTACTTC
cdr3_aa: CASSVALGIVYEQYF

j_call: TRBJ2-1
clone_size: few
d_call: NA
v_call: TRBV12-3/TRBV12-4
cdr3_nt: TGTGCCAGTACCGGACTCTCACCCTACAATGAGCAGTTCTTC
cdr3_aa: CASTGLSPYNEQFF

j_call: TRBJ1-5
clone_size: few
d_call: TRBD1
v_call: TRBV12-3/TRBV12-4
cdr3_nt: TGTGCCAGCAGTTTCAGGGGGTTTGGGCCCCAGCATTTT
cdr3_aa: CASSFRGFGPQHF

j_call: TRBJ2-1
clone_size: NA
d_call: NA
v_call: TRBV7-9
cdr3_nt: TGTGCCAGCAGCGACACAGGGTTCGATGAGCAGTTCTTC
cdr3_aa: CASSDTGFDEQFF